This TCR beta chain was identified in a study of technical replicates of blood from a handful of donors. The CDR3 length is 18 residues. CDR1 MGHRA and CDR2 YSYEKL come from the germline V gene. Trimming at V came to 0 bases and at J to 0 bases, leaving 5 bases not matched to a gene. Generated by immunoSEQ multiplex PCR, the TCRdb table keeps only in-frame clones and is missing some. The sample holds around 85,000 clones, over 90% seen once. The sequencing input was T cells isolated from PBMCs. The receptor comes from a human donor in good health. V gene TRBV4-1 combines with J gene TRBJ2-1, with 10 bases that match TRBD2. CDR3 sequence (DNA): TGCGCCAGCAGCCAAGAGACTAGCGGGCTACCCTCCTACAATGAGCAGTTCTTC. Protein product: CASSQETSGLPSYNEQFF.